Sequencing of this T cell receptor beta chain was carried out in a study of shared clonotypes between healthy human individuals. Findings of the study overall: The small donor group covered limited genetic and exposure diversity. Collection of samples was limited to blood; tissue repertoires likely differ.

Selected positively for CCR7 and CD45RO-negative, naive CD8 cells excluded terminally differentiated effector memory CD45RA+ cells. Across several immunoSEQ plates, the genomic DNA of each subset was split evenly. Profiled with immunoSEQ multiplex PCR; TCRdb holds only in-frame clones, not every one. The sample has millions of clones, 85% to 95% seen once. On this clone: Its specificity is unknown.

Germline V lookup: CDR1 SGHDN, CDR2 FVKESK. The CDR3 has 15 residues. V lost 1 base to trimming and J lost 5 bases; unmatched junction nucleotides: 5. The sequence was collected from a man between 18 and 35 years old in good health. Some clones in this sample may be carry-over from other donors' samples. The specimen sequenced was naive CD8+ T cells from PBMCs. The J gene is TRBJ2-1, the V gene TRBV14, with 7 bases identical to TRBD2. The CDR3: CASSQGSGHNNEQFF. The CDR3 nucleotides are TGTGCCAGCAGCCAAGGTAGCGGGCACAACAATGAGCAGTTCTTC.